This passage covers 24 T cell receptor beta chains from one sample sequenced in a study of blood T cell repertoires in COVID-19. Method: immunoSEQ multiplex PCR; TCRdb's copy keeps in-frame clones and lacks some. The sample lists under 250,000 clones, around 90% occurring once. Sequenced: peripheral blood. The receptor set was obtained from a young man with acute or convalescent COVID-19.

This clone was seen more than once but under ten times. The chain links TRBV4-1 to TRBJ2-7; 7 bases are a match to TRBD2. Germline V CDR1 and CDR2: MGHRA, YSYEKL. Trimming cost V 1 base and J 2 bases; bases outside gene matches: 5. This CDR3 comprises 15 residues. In DNA form, the CDR3 reads TGCGCCAGCAGCCAAGGGCTAGCGGTTCCCTACGAGCAGTACTTC. Translated, it gives CASSQGLAVPYEQYF.

The chain employs TRBV6-5 and TRBJ2-1; 12 positions agree with TRBD2. Germline V gene lookup returns CDR1 MNHEY and CDR2 SVGAGI. The junction had 8 bases not matched to a gene; V was cut back by 2 bases and J by 9 bases. This CDR3 region has 16 residues. The CDR3 loop reads CASSYLGTSGRGEQFF. In DNA form, the CDR3 reads TGTGCCAGCAGTTACCTTGGGACTAGCGGGCGGGGTGAGCAGTTCTTC.

The chain joins TRBV19 to TRBJ2-7; maybe TRBD2 (5 bases). This CDR3 spans 13 amino acids. Trimming removed 2 bases from V and 6 bases from J, with 11 bases in between. Germline CDR1 and CDR2: LNHDA and SQIVND (reference sequence). The CDR3 region has the DNA TGTGCCAGTAGTATACAACTAGGCTCCGAGCAGTACTTC. Translating it yields CASSIQLGSEQYF.

Written as DNA, the CDR3 is TGTGCCAGCAGCTTAACCCCGGAGGAGACCCAGTACTTC. Its protein product is CASSLTPEETQYF. The rearrangement links TRBV7-2 to TRBJ2-5; D is undetermined. The CDR3 loop spans 13 amino acids. V lost 2 bases to trimming and J lost 5 bases, with 9 bases between them. Germline CDR1 SGHTA, CDR2 FQGNSA.

The chain links TRBV7-3 to TRBJ2-3; D not resolved. The CDR3 covers 15 residues. Germline CDR1 reads SGHTA; CDR2 reads FQGTGA. V shed 2 bases and J shed 0 bases, with 9 bases lying between them. The CDR3 DNA is TGTGCCAGCAGCTTATCCGCGCTCAGCACAGATACGCAGTATTTT. Its translation is CASSLSALSTDTQYF.

The chain links TRBV6-5 to TRBJ2-1; 10 bases align to TRBD1. V shed 4 bases and J 5 bases; nucleotides not matched to a gene: 8. Germline V CDR1 and CDR2: MNHEY, SVGAGI. The CDR3 length is 16 residues. The CDR3 coding sequence is TGTGCCAGCAGTTTCGCCGGGACAGGGGACAACAATGAGCAGTTCTTC. It encodes CASSFAGTGDNNEQFF.

The chain combines TRBV30 with TRBJ1-4, with 9 bases aligning to TRBD1. Trimming at V came to 8 bases and at J to 8 bases, leaving 9 bases not matched to a gene. The CDR3 is 13 residues long. Germline V gene lookup returns CDR1 GTSNPN and CDR2 SVGIG (reference sequence). In nucleotides, the CDR3 is TGTGCCACTCCACAGGGGGCGGGGGAAAAACTGTTTTTT. This gives the protein CATPQGAGEKLFF.

CDR3 sequence reads: CASSLGRSPYNSPLHF. Here the CDR3 DNA reads TGTGCCAGCAGCTTAGGGCGAAGCCCCTATAATTCACCCCTCCACTTT. The V call is TRBV13, the J call TRBJ1-6; D ambiguous. This CDR3 contains 16 residues. The ends were cut back, 0 bases at V and 2 bases at J, with 8 bases in the middle. CDR1 is PRHDT and CDR2 is FYEKMQ in the germline V gene (reference sequence).

This rearrangement joins TRBV25-1 to TRBJ1-4; a weak D match, TRBD1 (5 bases). Between the trimmed V and J ends, which lost 3 bases and 4 bases, there was a span of 9 bases. This CDR3 contains 14 residues. Looked up from germline, CDR1 is MGHDK and CDR2 is SYGVNS. The CDR3 protein is CASSETDINEKLFF. The CDR3 region has the DNA TGTGCCAGCAGTGAGACAGACATTAATGAAAAACTGTTTTTT.

This chain links TRBV14 with TRBJ2-3; weak D call: TRBD1 (7 bases). Between the trimmed V and J ends, which lost 3 bases and 10 bases, there was a span of 20 bases. The CDR3 is 15 residues long. Germline CDR1 SGHDN, CDR2 FVKESK. The CDR3 loop is CASSQGGQLRLAQYF. In nucleotides, the CDR3 is TGTGCCAGCAGCCAGGGGGGACAGCTCAGACTAGCGCAGTATTTT.

V is TRBV18 and J is TRBJ2-7, with TRBD1 matching over 7 bases. Germline trimming cut 2 bases from V and 6 bases from J; bases unmatched to any gene: 10. This CDR3 spans 15 amino acids. CDR1 KGHSH and CDR2 LQKENI come from the germline V gene. The CDR3: CASSPRQGEVGEQYF. In DNA, the CDR3 is TGTGCCAGCTCACCAAGACAGGGTGAGGTGGGCGAGCAGTACTTC.

V and J are TRBV5-4 and TRBJ2-3, with D perhaps TRBD2 (6 bases). Trimming removed 0 bases at V and 2 bases at J, with 22 bases between. CDR3 length: 19 residues. Germline V gene sequence: CDR1 SGHNT, CDR2 YYREEE (reference sequence). The CDR3 DNA sequence: TGTGCCAGCAGCTTGGGCGGTTTAGCGGCCATTTCCCACACAGATACGCAGTATTTT. This encodes CASSLGGLAAISHTDTQYF.

This clone has just one count. The chain combines TRBV19 with TRBJ2-5, with D possibly being TRBD2 (6 bases). CDR1 and CDR2 from the germline V gene are LNHDA and SQIVND (reference sequence). CDR3 length: 13 residues. V lost 3 bases, J lost 3 bases, and 8 bases lay in between. CDR3 in DNA: TGTGCCAGTAGTATCCCGGGGGAAGAGACCCAGTACTTC. Encoded protein: CASSIPGEETQYF.

The chain joins TRBV30 to TRBJ2-5; D may be TRBD1 (6 bases). Looked up from germline, CDR1 is GTSNPN and CDR2 is SVGIG (reference sequence). Trimming took off 8 bases at V and 6 bases at J, with 16 bases between the two ends. The CDR3 extends over 12 amino acids. The CDR3 region is CARGLGAKTQYF. The CDR3 coding sequence is TGTGCCCGGGGTTTGGGGGCGAAGACCCAGTACTTC.

This clone was seen only once. This chain uses TRBV29-1 with TRBJ2-7; D is perhaps TRBD2 (5 bases). The ends were cut back, 7 bases at V and 0 bases at J, with 19 bases in the middle. This CDR3 region has 15 residues. Germline-derived CDR1 and CDR2 are SQVTM and ANQGSEA. The chain's CDR3 is CSATSRTGSSYEQYF. The CDR3 DNA reads as TGCAGCGCAACTTCCAGGACGGGGAGCTCCTACGAGCAGTACTTC.

This sequence joins TRBV7-3 and TRBJ2-3; TRBD2 might be the D (5 bases). There are 15 residues in the CDR3. Germline V gene sequence: CDR1 SGHTA, CDR2 FQGTGA. V shed 4 bases and J shed 6 bases, with 17 bases lying between them. This chain's CDR3 is CASSSTPSRGDTQYF. CDR3 sequence (DNA): TGTGCCAGCAGCTCCACGCCTAGCCGCGGTGATACGCAGTATTTT.

The chain has TRBV6-5 and TRBJ1-4; perhaps TRBD1 as D (6 bases). CDR1 is MNHEY and CDR2 is SVGAGI in the germline V gene. This CDR3 region has 14 residues. The ends were cut back, 6 bases at V and 3 bases at J, with 11 bases in the middle. CDR3 in amino acids: CASSKTGPNEKLFF. CDR3 in DNA: TGTGCCAGCAGCAAGACAGGACCTAATGAAAAACTGTTTTTT.

The chain uses TRBV6-5 and TRBJ1-5, with 7 positions matching TRBD1. This CDR3 spans 14 amino acids. The germline gives CDR1 MNHEY, CDR2 SVGAGI. Trimming cost V 2 bases and J 5 bases; bases outside gene matches: 3. The CDR3 is CASSYGGGDQPQHF. In nucleotides, the CDR3 is TGTGCCAGCAGTTACGGAGGGGGCGATCAGCCCCAGCATTTT.

This chain joins TRBV3-1 (or the pseudogene TRBV3-2) and TRBJ2-2, with 7 positions matching TRBD2. Looked up from germline, CDR1 is LGHDT and CDR2 is YNNKEL (reference sequence). V shed 2 bases and J 3 bases; nucleotides not matched to a gene: 9. This CDR3 region has 17 residues. CDR3: CASSQTIGGFDTGELFF. DNA for the CDR3: TGTGCCAGCAGCCAAACCATCGGGGGGTTCGACACCGGGGAGCTGTTTTTT.

This clone has just one count. V usage is TRBV6-6 and J usage is TRBJ2-1, with a possible D match to TRBD2 (6 bases). The CDR3 has 13 residues. CDR1 and CDR2 (germline): MNHNY, SVGAGI (reference sequence). Trimming removed 9 bases from V and 6 bases from J, with 15 bases in between. This chain's CDR3 is CASREVLGNEQFF. The CDR3, as DNA: TGTGCCAGTAGGGAGGTTTTGGGCAATGAGCAGTTCTTC.

This chain connects TRBV4-1 to TRBJ2-1; 9 bases fit TRBD2. Trimming took 0 bases from V and 4 from J; bases not matched to a gene: 1. The CDR3 length is 15 residues. Germline CDR1 reads MGHRA; CDR2 reads YSYEKL. CDR3 bases: TGCGCCAGCAGCCAAGATAGCGGGGGATACAATGAGCAGTTCTTC. Its protein is CASSQDSGGYNEQFF.

The chain uses TRBV19 and TRBJ2-2, with a possible D match to TRBD1 (5 bases). This CDR3 has 15 residues. CDR1 is LNHDA, CDR2 SQIVND, per germline (reference sequence). V gave up 1 base and J gave up 4 bases, with 10 bases separating them. The CDR3 region is CASSIARGSTGELFF. The CDR3 region has the DNA TGTGCCAGTAGTATAGCAAGGGGTTCCACCGGGGAGCTGTTTTTT.

This chain uses TRBV5-1 with TRBJ2-3; D may be TRBD2 (6 bases). V was clipped by 4 bases and J by 3 bases, with 9 bases between them. The CDR3 loop spans 13 amino acids. The V gene's germline CDR1 is SGHRS and CDR2 YFSETQ. In DNA form, the CDR3 reads TGCGCCAGCAGCCGGAGGGAGACAGATACGCAGTATTTT. It translates to CASSRRETDTQYF.

The count of this clone is one. V gene TRBV28 combines with J gene TRBJ2-7; 7 bases map to TRBD1. The CDR3 loop spans 14 amino acids. Germline CDR1 is MDHEN and CDR2 is SYDVKM. V shed 6 bases and J 2 bases; nucleotides not matched to a gene: 7. The CDR3 spells CASSLTGTTYEQYF. The CDR3 DNA reads as TGTGCCAGCAGCCTGACAGGGACCACCTACGAGCAGTACTTC.